This T cell receptor (beta chain) was documented in a study of CD8+ T cells in alopecia areata. The treatment: oral pan-JAK inhibitor, 5-10 mg twice daily. Lesional scalp punch biopsies and peripheral blood came from alopecia areata patients. Cell sorting on a FACSAria was used to separate CD4+ and CD8+ T cells from the PBMCs. The sequencing template was cDNA reverse transcribed from extracted RNA. Assay: immunoSEQ multiplex PCR; the TCRdb copy retains only in-frame clones and omits some. The sample lists under 350,000 clones; over 45% were seen once. In this sample, this clone turned up once. Germline-derived CDR1 and CDR2 are KGHSH and LQKENI. V lost 3 bases, J lost 3 bases, and 11 bases stayed unmatched. CDR3 length equals 17 residues.

The genes are TRBV18 and TRBJ2-5; 9 nucleotides align to TRBD1. Sequencing was performed on CD4+ T cells sorted from blood, taken at week 24, from a patient treated with tofacitinib. The receptor was derived from a human donor with alopecia areata. The DNA for the CDR3 is TGTGCCAGCTCACCGCTGGGGGGACAGGGTCCGGAAGAGACCCAGTACTTC. Translating gives CASSPLGGQGPEETQYF.